The entry that follows covers one T cell receptor beta chain sequence. The germline V gene has CDR1 MNHEY and CDR2 SVGEGT. V lost 7 bases to trimming and J lost 6 bases, with 15 bases between them. This CDR3 has 13 amino acids. These data come from a study of blood T cells in healthy people across ages. Using a J-beta primer mix together with a sample-barcoded 5' primer, a second PCR was run for about 6 to 11 cycles. Every individual sample yielded 2.5 million or more paired-end reads (each containing CDR3). TCRdb called the 5' RACE reads again in MiXCR, with one record for every CDR3 protein. The sample carries about 570,000 distinct CDR3 sequences, 27% recorded once.

The origin of this receptor is a woman in her 70s in good health. The sample comprised blood. This chain joins TRBV6-2 or TRBV6-3 and TRBJ1-1; D ambiguous. CDR3 sequence reads: CASTVGNYAEAFF. The CDR3 nucleotides are TGTGCCAGCACCGTTGGGAATTACGCTGAAGCTTTCTTT.